This is a list of T cell receptor beta chains from one sample in a study of blood T cells in healthy people across ages. TCRdb independently ran MiXCR on the 5' RACE reads; one entry per CDR3 protein. The repertoire includes 550,000 to 750,000 distinct CDR3 sequences, around 20% of them detected once, and roughly 3.9% sits in the top ten. Sequencing was done on a sample of blood. Receptor source: a man in his 70s in good health. The conserved cysteine and the conserved F or W are not part of the CDR3 here.

j_gene | v_gene | CDR3aa
TRBJ2-5 | TRBV7-2 | ASSSLGTSFQTQY
TRBJ1-1 | TRBV6-5 | ASSWTAGAEAF
TRBJ2-1 | TRBV25-1 | ASSDGTTYNEQF
TRBJ1-3 | TRBV29-1 | SVTGGTGNTIY
TRBJ2-2 | TRBV19 | ASSDPGHNTGELF
TRBJ2-1 | TRBV5-1 | ASSLAAGLGTYNEQF
TRBJ2-7 | TRBV6-5 | ASSYSKSYPSYEQY
TRBJ1-1 | TRBV7-9 | ASSLLATEAF
TRBJ2-5 | TRBV3-1 | ASSQDLGTQETQY
TRBJ2-1 | TRBV20-1 | SGAINSYNEQF
TRBJ2-2 | TRBV6-1 | ASRATTGELF
TRBJ1-5 | TRBV6-1 | ASSARGAGGNQPQH
TRBJ2-2 | TRBV18 | ASSPPGQGHTGELF
TRBJ2-5 | TRBV20-1 | SSVAGAVREQY
TRBJ1-2 | TRBV3-1 | ASSQPGGNYGYT
TRBJ1-1 | TRBV10-3 | AIIRQGETEAF
TRBJ2-5 | TRBV20-1 | RCGTQETQY
TRBJ2-5 | TRBV4-1 | ASSQGPSAYQETQY
TRBJ2-7 | TRBV6-4 | ANKHQGYEQY